The 32 T cell receptor beta chains in this list originate from one sample, sequenced in a study of blood T cell repertoires in COVID-19. TCRdb keeps only in-frame clones here, not all; method: immunoSEQ multiplex PCR. The sample has about 160,000 clones, around 89% seen once; the top ten hold less than 8%. The sequenced sample consisted of PBMCs or T cells enriched from blood (not recorded which). The receptors stem from a woman aged 45-59 years who had recovered from COVID-19.

The chain links TRBV30 to TRBJ1-1; maybe TRBD1 (6 bases). V was trimmed by 2 bases and J by 12 bases, leaving 13 bases between them. The germline V gene has CDR1 GTSNPN and CDR2 SVGIG (reference sequence). This CDR3 comprises 11 residues. The CDR3 region is CAWSPQGHSFF. CDR3 bases: TGTGCCTGGAGTCCGCAGGGGCATTCTTTCTTT.

The chain carries TRBV10-1 and TRBJ1-2; 10 bases match TRBD1. The germline V gene encodes CDR1 WNHNN and CDR2 SYGVQD (reference sequence). V dropped 10 bases and J dropped 6; count of bases not matched to a gene: 8. The CDR3 runs to 13 residues. Written as DNA, the CDR3 is TGCGCCACAAGATGGGACAGGGGAGATGGCTACACCTTC. The encoded protein is CATRWDRGDGYTF.

The rearrangement joins TRBV7-2 to TRBJ2-2; 8 bases map to TRBD2. CDR1 and CDR2 (germline): SGHTA, FQGNSA. CDR3 length: 16 amino acids. Losses at the gene ends were 0 bases for V and 5 bases for J; bases not matched to a gene: 5. CDR3 coding DNA: TGTGCCAGCAGCTTAGCGCTTGGCGGGAGGACCGGGGAGCTGTTTTTT. It specifies CASSLALGGRTGELFF.

This chain connects TRBV4-1 to TRBJ2-7, with D maybe TRBD2 (7 bases). The CDR3 runs to 14 residues. V was pared by 1 base and J by 7 bases, with 14 bases between. CDR1 MGHRA and CDR2 YSYEKL come from the germline V gene. CDR3 bases: TGCGCCAGCAGCCAAGGACCGGGGGGCAGGGAGCAGTACTTC. Its translation: CASSQGPGGREQYF.

The genes are TRBV7-2 and TRBJ1-4; tentatively, D is TRBD1 (5 bases). V lost 4 bases and J 6 bases, leaving 12 bases between the germline ends. The CDR3 contains 14 residues. The V gene's germline CDR1 is SGHTA and CDR2 FQGNSA. CDR3 nucleotides: TGTGCCAGCAGCTCTGGCAGGGAAGATGAAAAACTGTTTTTT. Translated, it gives CASSSGREDEKLFF.

This clone was seen only a few times. In DNA form, the CDR3 reads TGTGCCAGCAGCCTGGACATCCGCACTGAAGCTTTCTTT. Its translation: CASSLDIRTEAFF. This sequence joins TRBV4-2 and TRBJ1-1; D is possibly TRBD1 (5 bases). The ends were cut back, 4 bases at V and 4 bases at J, with 10 bases in the middle. CDR3 length equals 13 residues. CDR1 and CDR2 from the germline V gene are LGHNA and YNFKEQ.

The chain links TRBV6-6 to TRBJ2-1; D might be TRBD2 (5 bases). V was clipped by 4 bases and J by 9 bases, with 16 bases between them. Germline CDR1 reads MNHNY; CDR2 reads SVGAGI (reference sequence). The CDR3 runs to 14 residues. For the CDR3, the DNA is TGTGCCAGCAGTTTGGGGAGCCGGGGTGGTGAGCAGTTCTTC. This translates into CASSLGSRGGEQFF.

The V gene is TRBV11-3, the J gene TRBJ1-1; a weak D match, TRBD1 (5 bases). Per germline, CDR1 SGHNT and CDR2 YENEEA. Trimming shortened V by 5 bases and J by 4 bases, and 14 bases separated the two germline ends. The length of the CDR3 is 14 residues. CDR3 region: CASSPRQKPTEAFF. The DNA for the CDR3 is TGTGCCAGCAGCCCGCGACAGAAACCCACTGAAGCTTTCTTT.

CDR3 bases: TGTGCCAGCAGTATCCCCCCGGGACAGGATATCTACGAGCAGTACTTC. Translated: CASSIPPGQDIYEQYF. V gene TRBV28 combines with J gene TRBJ2-7, with 8 bases identical to TRBD1. The CDR3 length is 16 residues. The germline CDR1 and CDR2 sequences are MDHEN and SYDVKM. The V segment lost 5 bases and the J segment 3 bases; nucleotides outside the gene matches: 12.

This chain connects TRBV6-2 or TRBV6-3 to TRBJ2-2; D is perhaps TRBD2 (7 bases). CDR1 and CDR2 from the germline V gene are MNHEY and SVGEGT. V was shortened by 2 bases and J by 6 bases, with 16 bases between the two germline ends. The length of the CDR3 is 16 residues. This CDR3 reads CASSYVGPGGPGELFF. The CDR3 bases are TGTGCCAGCAGTTACGTAGGGCCGGGGGGCCCCGGGGAGCTGTTTTTT.

In the case of this clone: A read error may explain this, as a much larger clone is one base away. The V gene is TRBV7-2, the J gene TRBJ1-5; 8 bases are shared with TRBD1. V gave up 4 bases and J gave up 2 bases; unmatched junction bases: 1. The CDR3 sequence is 14 residues long. Germline V gives CDR1 SGHTA, CDR2 FQGNSA. The CDR3 coding sequence is TGTGCCAGCAGCTCGGGACAGGGCAATCAGCCCCAGCATTTT. Translated, it gives CASSSGQGNQPQHF.

V is TRBV19 and J is TRBJ1-2; TRBD1 aligns across 7 bases. The CDR3 consists of 14 residues. The junction had 11 bases not matched to a gene; V was cut back by 5 bases and J by 8 bases. Germline lookup yields CDR1 LNHDA and CDR2 SQIVND (reference sequence). CDR3 residues: CASSLWDSRRGYTF. In DNA, the CDR3 is TGTGCCAGTAGTCTCTGGGACAGTCGGCGGGGCTACACCTTC.

This clone was observed a single time. The chain joins TRBV5-1 to TRBJ1-1; 8 bases map to TRBD1. Germline values: CDR1 SGHRS, CDR2 YFSETQ. CDR3 length equals 14 residues. After removal of 5 bases from V and 5 bases from J, the junction contained 8 bases not matched to a gene. The chain's CDR3 is CASSTTGATTEAFF. The CDR3 DNA sequence: TGCGCCAGCAGTACGACAGGGGCGACAACTGAAGCTTTCTTT.

The chain employs TRBV6-4 and TRBJ2-1, with TRBD2 identical over 11 bases. Germline V gives CDR1 MRHNA, CDR2 SNTAGT. The CDR3 totals 17 residues. V was pared by 4 bases and J by 8 bases, with 13 bases of the junction left unmatched. The CDR3 loop is CASSARPSGGPGDEQFF. CDR3 DNA: TGTGCCAGCAGTGCGCGGCCTAGCGGGGGGCCCGGGGATGAGCAGTTCTTC.

The chain couples TRBV5-1 to TRBJ2-1; maybe TRBD1 (6 bases). Germline loops: CDR1 SGHRS, CDR2 YFSETQ. V gave up 3 bases and J gave up 1 base, with 17 bases separating them. The CDR3 covers 17 residues. The CDR3 DNA reads as TGCGCCAGCAGCTCTGGAGTCAGGGGTTGGTCCTACAATGAGCAGTTCTTC. It specifies CASSSGVRGWSYNEQFF. Combining the CDR3 with reference TRBV5-1 and TRBJ2-1 gives the whole variable domain KAGVTQTPRYLIKTRGQQVTLSCSPISGHRSVSWYQQTPGQGLQFLFEYFSETQRNKGNFPGRFSGRQFSNSRSEMNVSTLELGDSALYLCASSSGVRGWSYNEQFFGPGTRLTVL.

The J gene is TRBJ2-5, the V gene TRBV15, with D possibly matching TRBD1 (6 bases). Trimming left V 0 bases short and J 4 bases short, with 9 bases between. CDR1 LNHNV and CDR2 YYDKDF come from the germline V gene (reference sequence). This CDR3 has 14 residues. The CDR3 coding sequence is TGTGCCACCAGCAGAGATATGGGGGCAGAGACCCAGTACTTC. Amino acids: CATSRDMGAETQYF.

J is TRBJ1-1 and V is TRBV6-5, with D tentatively TRBD1 (6 bases). Germline V gene data show CDR1 as MNHEY and CDR2 as SVGAGI. This CDR3 has 11 amino acids. Trimming stripped 6 bases from V and 10 bases from J, with 12 bases between. The CDR3 nucleotides are TGTGCCAGCAGCACTATCAGGGGAGCTTTCTTT. This codes for CASSTIRGAFF.

This clone appeared a single time. V is TRBV11-3 and J is TRBJ2-5, with TRBD2 matching 11 bases. V shed 5 bases, J shed 1 base, and the junction held 9 bases outside the gene matches. The CDR3 is 17 amino acids. CDR1 and CDR2 (germline): SGHNT, YENEEA. CDR3 sequence reads: CASSERVAGGPQETQYF. The CDR3 coding sequence is TGTGCCAGCAGCGAACGGGTAGCGGGGGGGCCCCAAGAGACCCAGTACTTC. Drawing the rest from reference TRBV11-3 and TRBJ2-5, the complete variable domain is EAGVVQSPRYKIIEKKQPVAFWCNPISGHNTLYWYLQNLGQGPELLIRYENEEAVDDSQLPKDRFSAERLKGVDSTLKIQPAELGDSAVYLCASSERVAGGPQETQYFGPGTRLLVL.

This clone was observed once. The chain is built from TRBV18 and TRBJ2-7; D perhaps matches TRBD2 (5 bases). This CDR3 is built from 17 residues. Germline CDR1 reads KGHSH; CDR2 reads LQKENI. V lost 0 bases and J lost 0, with 15 bases in between. CDR3 bases: TGTGCCAGCTCACCACCGGGGAGCGGACCAAGCTCCTACGAGCAGTACTTC. Its translation is CASSPPGSGPSSYEQYF.

The CDR3 protein is CASSPGGDQPQHF. The CDR3, as DNA: TGTGCCAGCAGCCCAGGGGGGGATCAGCCCCAGCATTTT. This chain uses TRBV6-2 or TRBV6-3 with TRBJ1-5; 7 nucleotides align to TRBD1. V dropped 6 bases and J dropped 5; count of bases not matched to a gene: 4. CDR1 is MNHEY and CDR2 is SVGEGT in the germline V gene. The CDR3 sequence is 13 residues long.

V is TRBV9 and J is TRBJ1-4; tentatively, D is TRBD1 (6 bases). V lost 3 bases and J 3 bases, leaving 15 bases between the germline ends. Germline V gene lookup returns CDR1 SGDLS and CDR2 YYNGEE. This CDR3 spans 16 amino acids. CDR3 sequence: CASSALTGMPNEKLFF. The CDR3 DNA follows: TGTGCCAGCAGCGCTTTAACAGGGATGCCTAATGAAAAACTGTTTTTT.

The chain has TRBV5-4 and TRBJ2-5; D ambiguous. The CDR3 contains 14 residues. The V end lost 9 bases, the J end lost 4 bases, and 19 bases lay between the germline ends. Germline CDR1 is SGHNT and CDR2 is YYREEE (reference sequence). CDR3 sequence: CATGGFSRVETQYF. The CDR3, as DNA: TGTGCCACCGGCGGCTTTTCTCGGGTAGAGACCCAGTACTTC.

The V and J genes are TRBV5-1 and TRBJ2-1, with 10 bases aligning to TRBD2. CDR1 and CDR2 from the germline V gene are SGHRS and YFSETQ. The CDR3 runs to 14 residues. Germline trimming cut 3 bases from V and 9 bases from J; bases unmatched to any gene: 6. The CDR3 nucleotides are TGCGCCAGCAGCTGGAGTAGCGGGGGGACTGAGCAGTTCTTC. Amino acids: CASSWSSGGTEQFF.

V gene TRBV7-2 combines with J gene TRBJ1-5, with D perhaps TRBD1 (5 bases). Trimming removed 5 bases from V and 7 bases from J, with 18 bases in between. This CDR3 comprises 15 residues. Germline V gives CDR1 SGHTA, CDR2 FQGNSA. The CDR3 DNA follows: TGTGCCAGCAGCCTGTCCGGGGGTGTAGAGCAGCCCCAGCATTTT. It is translated as CASSLSGGVEQPQHF.

The chain combines TRBV9 with TRBJ2-3; TRBD2 aligns across 12 bases. This CDR3 spans 16 amino acids. Germline V gene sequence: CDR1 SGDLS, CDR2 YYNGEE. The J segment lost 2 bases and the V segment lost 8 bases, leaving 9 bases of the junction unmatched. The CDR3 bases are TGTGCCAGGGGATTACGGACTAGCGGGAACACAGATACGCAGTATTTT. The encoded protein is CARGLRTSGNTDTQYF. Drawing the rest from reference TRBV9 and TRBJ2-3, the complete variable domain is DSGVTQTPKHLITATGQRVTLRCSPRSGDLSVYWYQQSLDQGLQFLIQYYNGEERAKGNILERFSAQQFPDLHSELNLSSLELGDSALYFCARGLRTSGNTDTQYFGPGTRLTVL.

V gene TRBV4-2 combines with J gene TRBJ2-1; TRBD1 aligns across 12 bases. V dropped 0 bases and J dropped 9; count of bases not matched to a gene: 6. The CDR3 spans 16 residues. Germline V CDR1 and CDR2: LGHNA, YNFKEQ. The CDR3 bases are TGTGCCAGCAGCCAAGAAGGGGGACAGGGGGCGGGTGAGCAGTTCTTC. It codes for CASSQEGGQGAGEQFF.

The rearrangement uses TRBV11-3 and TRBJ2-3; TRBD2 might be the D (5 bases). The CDR3 has 13 amino acids. V was trimmed by 5 bases and J by 2 bases, leaving 8 bases between them. Germline V gives CDR1 SGHNT, CDR2 YENEEA. CDR3 sequence reads: CASSPGDTDTQYF. CDR3 bases: TGTGCCAGCAGCCCCGGGGACACAGATACGCAGTATTTT.

V gene TRBV7-9 combines with J gene TRBJ1-1, with D perhaps TRBD1 (6 bases). Germline V gives CDR1 SEHNR, CDR2 FQNEAQ (reference sequence). CDR3 length: 19 amino acids. The V gene lost 2 bases and the J gene lost 0 bases, with 22 bases spanning the gap. CDR3 protein: CASSLKVSRDIVLNTEAFF. Written as DNA, the CDR3 is TGTGCCAGCAGCTTAAAGGTGAGCCGGGACATCGTATTGAACACTGAAGCTTTCTTT.

CDR3 DNA sequence: TGTGCCAGCAGCGTCACTAGCGGGGCCCTCACAGATACGCAGTATTTT. Translation: CASSVTSGALTDTQYF. The chain carries TRBV5-4 and TRBJ2-3; 10 nucleotides agree with TRBD2. There are 16 residues in the CDR3. CDR1 and CDR2 (germline): SGHNT, YYREEE (reference sequence). V was clipped by 4 bases and J by 2 bases; unmatched bases: 7.

J is TRBJ2-3 and V is TRBV19, with 7 nucleotides matching TRBD1. With V trimmed by 1 base and J by 0 bases, 10 bases remained unmatched. Germline lookup yields CDR1 LNHDA and CDR2 SQIVND (reference sequence). The CDR3 has 18 residues. This chain's CDR3 is CASSIGPTGRTSTDTQYF. The CDR3 bases are TGTGCCAGTAGTATAGGGCCGACAGGGCGAACTAGCACAGATACGCAGTATTTT. Supplemented by reference TRBV19 and TRBJ2-3, the full variable domain reads DGGITQSPKYLFRKEGQNVTLSCEQNLNHDAMYWYRQDPGQGLRLIYYSQIVNDFQKGDIAEGYSVSREKKESFPLTVTSAQKNPTAFYLCASSIGPTGRTSTDTQYFGPGTRLTVL.

The CDR3 is CASSLAGSGETQYF. The CDR3 DNA reads as TGCGCCAGCAGCTTGGCCGGGTCGGGGGAGACCCAGTACTTC. The chain couples TRBV5-1 to TRBJ2-5; perhaps TRBD2 as D (5 bases). This CDR3 spans 14 amino acids. Germline V gene data show CDR1 as SGHRS and CDR2 as YFSETQ. V lost 0 bases to trimming and J lost 5 bases, with 11 bases between them.

J is TRBJ2-3 and V is TRBV19, with TRBD2 matching over 8 bases. Germline assignment: CDR1 LNHDA and CDR2 SQIVND (reference sequence). This CDR3 is 13 amino acids long. Trimming cost V 9 bases and J 5 bases; bases outside gene matches: 7. The CDR3 reads CASTAGGQDTQYF. The CDR3 DNA reads TGTGCCAGCACGGCGGGGGGCCAAGATACGCAGTATTTT.